This T cell receptor (beta chain) was obtained from a study of beta chain features in type 1 diabetes. Of the isolated RNA, all was reverse transcribed, and so the sequenced material was expressed TCRB transcripts. Roughly 3.5 million reads per sample on average were obtained from naive, central memory and regulatory T cell samples. The table came from immunoSEQ multiplex PCR; TCRdb's copy has only in-frame clones and leaves some out. Of 350,000 to 400,000 clones in the sample, around 15% were seen once. Using CD45RO/CCR7/CD25/CD127/CD95/CD27, CD4+ naive, central memory, regulatory and stem cell-like memory cells were sorted. This clone occurred a few times. In germline, CDR1 is ENHRY, CDR2 SYGVKD. The CDR3 consists of 11 residues. V lost 6 bases and J lost 3, with 4 bases in between.

V and J are TRBV10-3 and TRBJ2-3; D remains unclear. The source of this sequence is a woman under 30 in good health. Sequencing input: naive CD4+ T cells from blood. The CDR3 region is CAISSTDTQYF. The CDR3 DNA reads as TGTGCCATCAGCTCTACAGATACGCAGTATTTT.